The 27 T cell receptor beta chains in this list originate from one sample, sequenced in a study of regulatory T cells in long-lasting Graves disease. Building the TCR beta libraries relied on iRepertoire HTBI primers, and CDR3 regions underwent Arm-PCR. TCRdb re-called the multiplex PCR reads through MiXCR, storing one row per CDR3 protein. The table shows approximately 400,000 distinct CDR3 sequences, with less than 20% occurring only once. As for time point: newly diagnosed GD, antithyroid drugs for less than 3 months. With RNA extracted from PBMCs as input, the TCR library was made. The input for sequencing was peripheral blood mononuclear cells (PBMCs), taken at new diagnosis, from a patient treated with antithyroid drugs. Receptor source: a female donor with Graves disease.

Comments on this clonotype: A far larger clone differs by one base, so this is likely a read error. The V gene is TRBV6-2 or TRBV6-3, the J gene TRBJ2-5; no clear D gene. CDR1 and CDR2 (germline): MNHEY, SVGEGT. Trimming pared 5 bases from V and 4 bases from J, leaving 11 bases between. This CDR3 is built from 13 residues. The CDR3 DNA reads TGTGCCAGCAGTCACGACGAGACAGAGACCCAGTACTTC. This gives the protein CASSHDETETQYF.

About this clonotype: A much larger clone is a single base away; this may be a read error. V gene TRBV12-3 or TRBV12-4 combines with J gene TRBJ1-3; D is unclear. The CDR3 length is 10 residues. The V and J ends lost 7 bases and 4 bases respectively, with 2 bases between them. CDR3 sequence reads: CASMGNTIYF. DNA of the CDR3: TGTGCCAGCATGGGAAACACCATATATTTT.

V gene TRBV20-1 combines with J gene TRBJ2-3; 11 nucleotides line up with TRBD1. The J call may be wrong; the DNA end is better matched by TRBJ2-7. Germline loops: CDR1 DFQATT, CDR2 SNEGSKA (reference sequence). This CDR3 comprises 13 residues. CDR3 in DNA: TGCAGTGCTACGGGACAGGGGGGCTACGAGCAGTACTTC. This gives the protein CSATGQGGYEQYF.

This clonotype was seen ten or more times. The chain carries TRBV7-3 and TRBJ2-4; tentatively, D is TRBD2 (6 bases). The germline V and J ends were trimmed by 0 bases and 8 bases, with 14 bases remaining between them. CDR1 is SGHTA and CDR2 is FQGTGA in the germline V gene. This CDR3 contains 15 residues. The chain's CDR3 is CASSLTGGRLDIQYF. CDR3 in DNA: TGTGCCAGCAGCTTAACGGGAGGCCGTTTAGACATTCAGTACTTC.

This clonotype was seen many times. J is TRBJ2-1 and V is TRBV20-1, with TRBD1 matching 9 bases. This CDR3 spans 13 amino acids. Trimming removed 6 bases from V and 12 bases from J; junction bases left unmatched: 12. Germline CDR1 reads DFQATT; CDR2 reads SNEGSKA (reference sequence). In nucleotides, the CDR3 is TGCAGTGCCGATTGGGACAGGGAAGCTGGGCAGTTCTTC. Translation: CSADWDREAGQFF.

This clonotype was counted many times. The CDR3 DNA sequence: TGTGCCAGCAGCTTAATGGCAGGGTTAGGCAATGAGCAGTTCTTC. Residues: CASSLMAGLGNEQFF. This sequence joins TRBV11-2 and TRBJ2-1, with TRBD1 as a possible D gene (5 bases). V lost 2 bases to trimming and J lost 6 bases, with 14 bases between them. This CDR3 comprises 15 residues. The germline V gene has CDR1 SGHAT and CDR2 FQNNGV.

In this sample, this clonotype turned up many times. The V call is TRBV12-3 or TRBV12-4, the J call TRBJ2-7, with D uncertain. V was pared by 7 bases and J by 7 bases, with 14 bases between. This CDR3 spans 12 amino acids. The CDR3 sequence: CASNPAGGEQYF. In DNA form, the CDR3 reads TGTGCCAGCAACCCCGCTGGCGGTGAGCAGTACTTC.

The table lists this clonotype with many counts. This CDR3 is CASSTPGLAGVNEQFF. The DNA for the CDR3 is TGTGCCAGCAGTACCCCGGGACTAGCGGGAGTTAATGAGCAGTTCTTC. The genes are TRBV27 and TRBJ2-1, with 14 bases matching TRBD2. Unmatched junction bases numbered 7, after V lost 5 bases and J lost 7 bases. The germline V gene has CDR1 MNHEY and CDR2 SMNVEV (reference sequence). CDR3 size: 16 residues.

This clonotype was counted only a few times. The gene calls are TRBV6-9 and TRBJ1-5, with 8 bases identical to TRBD1. The CDR3 extends over 17 amino acids. J lost 2 bases, V lost 3 bases, and 9 bases had no gene match. Germline CDR1 and CDR2: MNHGY and SVAAGI. CDR3 bases: TGTGCCAGCAGTTACTTCGGCAGGGGGCAGGGCAATCAGCCCCAGCATTTT. This translates into CASSYFGRGQGNQPQHF.

Ten or more counts support this clonotype. V is TRBV20-1 and J is TRBJ2-5; 8 positions match TRBD2. V lost 3 bases, J lost 4 bases, and 10 bases stayed unmatched. Germline CDR1 reads DFQATT; CDR2 reads SNEGSKA (reference sequence). The CDR3 consists of 15 residues. The CDR3 DNA reads TGCAGTGCTAGCCGAACAAGCGGGAGTGGAGAGACCCAGTACTTC. Protein product: CSASRTSGSGETQYF.

In this sample, this clonotype turned up a few times. J is TRBJ1-5 and V is TRBV12-3 or TRBV12-4; TRBD1 might be the D (5 bases). The CDR3 has 15 residues. The V end lost 1 base, the J end lost 4 bases, and 11 bases lay between the germline ends. The CDR3 reads CASSLVLRGNQPQHF. In DNA, the CDR3 is TGTGCCAGCAGTTTAGTGCTCCGGGGGAATCAGCCCCAGCATTTT.

This clonotype was counted at least ten times. The J gene is TRBJ1-2, the V gene TRBV11-2; D remains unclear. Trimming left V 5 bases short and J 5 bases short, with 15 bases between. Germline loops: CDR1 SGHAT, CDR2 FQNNGV. This CDR3 region has 14 residues. The CDR3 region has the DNA TGTGCCAGCAGCAGCGCGCGCAAAGGGTATGGCTACACCTTC. This gives the protein CASSSARKGYGYTF.

This clonotype has ten or more counts. The CDR3 DNA follows: TGCAGCGTGCGGCAGGGGGCAGGAAACACCATATATTTT. Protein product: CSVRQGAGNTIYF. The chain links TRBV29-1 to TRBJ1-3, with 8 bases that match TRBD1. V lost 6 bases to trimming and J lost 4 bases; unmatched junction nucleotides: 5. The germline gives CDR1 SQVTM, CDR2 ANQGSEA. The CDR3 spans 13 residues.

This clonotype was detected many times. The chain is built from TRBV5-1 and TRBJ1-6; maybe TRBD1 (5 bases). V was shortened by 6 bases and J by 7 bases, with 11 bases between the two germline ends. Germline CDR1 reads SGHRS; CDR2 reads YFSETQ. This CDR3 is 13 amino acids long. The CDR3 sequence is CASNRGENSPLHF. The DNA of the CDR3 is TGCGCCAGCAACCGAGGGGAGAATTCACCCCTCCACTTT.

This clonotype was seen at least ten times. V is TRBV7-2 and J is TRBJ2-1, with D perhaps TRBD2 (6 bases). Germline-derived CDR1 and CDR2 are SGHTA and FQGNSA. The CDR3 is made up of 18 amino acids. Deletions cut 1 base from V and 4 bases from J, with 20 bases between. CDR3 DNA: TGTGCCAGCAGCTTAGTGGGCGCAGCGGGTGGGATGTACAATGAGCAGTTCTTC. Protein sequence: CASSLVGAAGGMYNEQFF.

There are many counts of this clonotype. The V and J genes are TRBV6-1 and TRBJ2-2, with a possible D match to TRBD1 (6 bases). The CDR3 has 17 residues. CDR1 MNHNS and CDR2 SASEGT come from the germline V gene. V was clipped by 3 bases and J by 4 bases, with 18 bases between them. CDR3 in amino acids: CASSEFPLGAGTGELFF. DNA for the CDR3: TGTGCCAGCAGTGAGTTCCCTTTGGGGGCCGGCACCGGGGAGCTGTTTTTT.

This clonotype showed up many times. CDR3 sequence reads: CASSPDGSSYNEQFF. CDR3 nucleotide sequence: TGCGCCAGCAGCCCGGACGGGAGCTCCTACAATGAGCAGTTCTTC. V and J are TRBV4-3 and TRBJ2-1, with a tentative D call TRBD2 (6 bases). Germline CDR1 is LGHNA and CDR2 is YSLEER. Trimming took 4 bases from V and 0 from J, leaving 10 bases between them. This CDR3 is built from 15 residues.

Only a few counts were recorded for this clonotype. The CDR3 coding sequence is TGTGCCAGCGCGGGGACGACAGATACGCAGTATTTT. This gives the protein CASAGTTDTQYF. This chain joins TRBV6-2 or TRBV6-3 and TRBJ2-3; maybe TRBD2 (6 bases). V lost 8 bases, J lost 3 bases, and 9 bases lay in between. This CDR3 is 12 amino acids long. Germline CDR1 and CDR2: MNHEY and SVGEGT.

This clonotype was counted ten times or more. V gene TRBV28 combines with J gene TRBJ1-4, with D hard to call. In germline, CDR1 is MDHEN, CDR2 SYDVKM. Trimming cost V 8 bases and J 0 bases, with 7 bases left between them. This CDR3 contains 13 residues. The CDR3 DNA reads TGTGCCAGCCGCGGGTCAACTAATGAAAAACTGTTTTTT. Protein sequence: CASRGSTNEKLFF.

This clonotype was recorded at least ten times. V usage is TRBV12-3 or TRBV12-4 and J usage is TRBJ1-2; D perhaps matches TRBD1 (5 bases). The V and J ends lost 3 bases and 8 bases respectively, with 10 bases between them. The CDR3 spans 12 residues. CDR3 loop: CASSLGENGYTF. The CDR3 DNA reads TGTGCCAGCAGTTTGGGGGAGAACGGCTACACCTTC.

This clonotype was seen repeatedly, ten times or more. The V call is TRBV20-1, the J call TRBJ2-7, with 14 bases lining up with TRBD2. The V gene end was trimmed by 0 bases and the J gene end by 2 bases; junction bases not matched to a gene: 6. There are 17 residues in the CDR3. The germline CDR1 and CDR2 sequences are DFQATT and SNEGSKA (reference sequence). This chain's CDR3 is CSARDWTSGGTAYEQYF. CDR3 nucleotide sequence: TGCAGTGCTAGAGATTGGACTAGCGGGGGGACGGCCTACGAGCAGTACTTC.

This clonotype was recorded at least ten times. The chain links TRBV24-1 to TRBJ1-5; D uncertain. CDR1 and CDR2 (germline): KGHDR, SFDVKD. CDR3 size: 11 residues. Deletions cut 3 bases from V and 10 bases from J, with 6 bases between. The chain's CDR3 is CATSDRNPQHF. Here the CDR3 DNA reads TGTGCCACCAGTGATCGCAATCCCCAGCATTTT.

The sample holds many counts of this clonotype. The chain combines TRBV13 with TRBJ2-3, with a weak D call TRBD1 (5 bases). Trimming took 3 bases from V and 2 from J, leaving 9 bases between them. Germline V CDR1 and CDR2: PRHDT, FYEKMQ (reference sequence). The CDR3 totals 14 residues. The CDR3 DNA sequence: TGTGCCAGCAGCTTCGGCAGGGACACAGATACGCAGTATTTT. This sequence encodes CASSFGRDTDTQYF.

This clonotype appeared many times. The rearrangement uses TRBV2 and TRBJ2-2, with 7 bases identical to TRBD1. V gave up 6 bases and J gave up 5 bases; unmatched junction bases: 3. CDR1 and CDR2 from the germline V gene are SNHLY and FYNNEI. The CDR3 is made up of 13 amino acids. The CDR3 reads CASSETGTGELFF. The CDR3 region has the DNA TGTGCCAGCAGCGAGACAGGGACCGGGGAGCTGTTTTTT.

This clonotype has more than one count but fewer than ten. The CDR3 sequence is CSVEAGGFYEQYF. DNA for the CDR3: TGCAGCGTTGAGGCAGGGGGTTTCTACGAGCAGTACTTC. The chain combines TRBV29-1 with TRBJ2-7; 7 nucleotides agree with TRBD1. The CDR3 contains 13 residues. CDR1 is SQVTM, CDR2 ANQGSEA, per germline. The trim removed 3 bases at V and 3 bases at J, leaving 5 bases unmatched.

This clonotype was detected many times. The chain is built from TRBV6-5 and TRBJ1-1; D may be TRBD1 (5 bases). Germline V gives CDR1 MNHEY, CDR2 SVGAGI. The CDR3 runs to 16 residues. Deletions cut 2 bases from V and 3 bases from J, with 16 bases between. The CDR3 region has the DNA TGTGCCAGCAGTTACAGGCGGGGGGTATGGGACACTGAAGCTTTCTTT. Translation gives CASSYRRGVWDTEAFF.

In its sample, this clonotype was seen many times. This chain connects TRBV2 to TRBJ1-1, with TRBD1 matching over 8 bases. After removal of 5 bases from V and 4 bases from J, the junction contained 6 bases not matched to a gene. The CDR3 is 14 residues long. The germline V gene encodes CDR1 SNHLY and CDR2 FYNNEI. CDR3 residues: CASSTDGTGTEAFF. The CDR3 DNA follows: TGTGCCAGCAGTACCGATGGGACAGGCACTGAAGCTTTCTTT.